The clone carrying this T cell receptor (beta chain) was counted at least ten times. The source of the sample is a study of blood T cell repertoires in COVID-19. Study details: Researchers got acute and convalescent COVID-19 samples from the United States, Italy and Spain. Sources were T cells, B-cell-depleted T cells, or PBMCs; the material itself was cDNA or gDNA.

In the original analysis: Amplification of reference gene primers provided the estimated nucleated cell counts. Only in-frame clones appear in the TCRdb table, and some are missing; sequencing was by immunoSEQ multiplex PCR. From that table come the V and J calls and clone size; the DNA was used to work out D and trimming. This sample has around 330,000 clones, with 75% to 90% found just once. The CDR3 spans 16 residues. V dropped 5 bases and J dropped 4; count of bases not matched to a gene: 10. The germline V gene has CDR1 SEHNR and CDR2 FQNEAQ (reference sequence). The sequencing sample was made of PBMCs or T cells enriched from blood (not recorded which). The TCR sequence derives from a woman aged 35 to 49 who had recovered from COVID-19. This chain links TRBV7-9 with TRBJ2-1; 8 nucleotides match TRBD1. The CDR3 nucleotides are TGTGCCAGCAGCACGCGGGACAGGAGACTTTACAATGAGCAGTTCTTC. This codes for CASSTRDRRLYNEQFF.